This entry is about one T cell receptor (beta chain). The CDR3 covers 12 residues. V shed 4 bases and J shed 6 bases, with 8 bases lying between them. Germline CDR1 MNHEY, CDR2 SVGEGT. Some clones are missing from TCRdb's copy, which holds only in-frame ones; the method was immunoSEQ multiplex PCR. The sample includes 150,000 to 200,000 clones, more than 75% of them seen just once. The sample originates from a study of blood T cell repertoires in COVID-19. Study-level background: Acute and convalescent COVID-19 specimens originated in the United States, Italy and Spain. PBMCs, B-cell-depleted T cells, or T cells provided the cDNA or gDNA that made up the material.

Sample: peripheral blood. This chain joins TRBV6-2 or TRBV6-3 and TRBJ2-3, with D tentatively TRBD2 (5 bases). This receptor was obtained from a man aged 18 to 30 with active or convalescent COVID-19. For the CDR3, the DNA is TGTGCCAGCAGTTTCCCGGGGGATACGCAGTATTTT. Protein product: CASSFPGDTQYF.